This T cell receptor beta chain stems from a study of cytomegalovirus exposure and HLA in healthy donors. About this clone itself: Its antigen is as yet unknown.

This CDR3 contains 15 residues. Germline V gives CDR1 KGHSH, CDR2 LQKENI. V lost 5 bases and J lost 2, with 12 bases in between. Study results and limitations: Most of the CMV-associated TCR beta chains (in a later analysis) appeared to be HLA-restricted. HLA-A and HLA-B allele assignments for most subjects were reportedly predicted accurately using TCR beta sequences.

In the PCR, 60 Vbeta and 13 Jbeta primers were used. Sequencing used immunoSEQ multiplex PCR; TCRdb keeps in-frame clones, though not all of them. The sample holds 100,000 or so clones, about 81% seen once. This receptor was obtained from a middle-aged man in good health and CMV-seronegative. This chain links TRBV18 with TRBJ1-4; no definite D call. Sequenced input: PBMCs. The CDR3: CASSARRDTNEKLFF. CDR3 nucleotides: TGTGCCAGCTCAGCAAGACGGGATACTAATGAAAAACTGTTTTTT.